This T cell receptor (beta chain) came from a study of a mutant IDH1 vaccine in newly diagnosed glioma. Study details: Before enrollment, patients got radiotherapy alone, temozolomide alone, or mostly the combination.

The time point here: baseline, week 1 (first vaccination visit). The treatment: pre-vaccination baseline after standard-of-care therapy. The assay was immunoSEQ multiplex PCR, and TCRdb's table has in-frame clones only and misses some. The table records over 55,000 clones, 83% of them present only once. The ends were cut back, 2 bases at V and 3 bases at J, with 5 bases in the middle. Germline CDR1 is SGHNT and CDR2 is YYREEE (reference sequence). There are 12 residues in the CDR3. Regarding the study as a whole: Among top peripheral T cell clonotypes, changes seemed unrelated to pseudoprogression. The vaccine induced immune responses, and these occurred in about 95% of patients.

In the case of this clone: Its antigen remains unidentified.

V usage is TRBV5-4 and J usage is TRBJ1-2; D is unclear. The material was peripheral blood mononuclear cells (PBMCs), obtained from a glioma patient treated with radiotherapy, temozolomide or both. The source of this sequence is a woman between 18 and 29 years old with glioma. Some clones in this sample may be carry-over from other donors' samples. CDR3 amino acids: CASSLNDYGYTF. CDR3 sequence (DNA): TGTGCCAGCAGCTTAAACGACTATGGCTACACCTTC.